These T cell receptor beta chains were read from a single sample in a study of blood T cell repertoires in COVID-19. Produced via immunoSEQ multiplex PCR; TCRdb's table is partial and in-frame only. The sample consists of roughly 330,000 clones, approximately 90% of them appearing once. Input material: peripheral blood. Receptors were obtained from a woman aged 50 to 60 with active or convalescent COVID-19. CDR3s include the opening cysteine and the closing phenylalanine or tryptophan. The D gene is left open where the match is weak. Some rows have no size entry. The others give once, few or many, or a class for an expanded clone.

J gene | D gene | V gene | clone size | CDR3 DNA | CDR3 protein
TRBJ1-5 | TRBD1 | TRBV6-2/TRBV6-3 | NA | TGTGCCAGCAGTCCCCCCAGGGGGCTCGCCTATAGCAATCAGCCCCAGCATTTT | CASSPPRGLAYSNQPQHF
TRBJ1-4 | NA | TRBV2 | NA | TGTGCCAGCAGTGCCCCAGGGCGTGGGGCAACTAATGAAAAACTGTTTTTT | CASSAPGRGATNEKLFF
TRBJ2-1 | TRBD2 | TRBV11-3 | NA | TGTGCCAGCAGCGTCGGAGCGGGGTTTGGCAATGAGCAGTTCTTC | CASSVGAGFGNEQFF
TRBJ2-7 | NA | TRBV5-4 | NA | TGTGCCAGCAGCTTGGGGGACATTACCTACGAGCAGTACTTC | CASSLGDITYEQYF
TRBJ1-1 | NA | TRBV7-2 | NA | TGTGCCAGCAGCCCAACAATGGGAGGGAACACTGAAGCTTTCTTT | CASSPTMGGNTEAFF
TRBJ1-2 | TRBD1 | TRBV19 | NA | TGTGCCAGTAGTATTAGTACAGGGGGCCGCTACACCTTC | CASSISTGGRYTF
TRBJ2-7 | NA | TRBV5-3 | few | TGTGCCAGAAGCTTGGCCGAGACAGAACCCTACGAGCAGTACTTC | CARSLAETEPYEQYF
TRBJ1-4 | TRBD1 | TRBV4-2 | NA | TGTGCCAGCAGCCTACGGGACCCGGGACAGCAGAATGAAAAACTGTTTTTT | CASSLRDPGQQNEKLFF
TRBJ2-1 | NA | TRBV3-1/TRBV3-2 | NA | TGTGCCAGCAGCCAAGGGGGACAAGGGAATGAGCAGTTCTTC | CASSQGGQGNEQFF
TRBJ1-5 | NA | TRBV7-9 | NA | TGTGCCAGCAGTCTATCGTCTAGCAATCAGCCCCAGCATTTT | CASSLSSSNQPQHF
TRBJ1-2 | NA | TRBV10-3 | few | TGTGCCATCAGTGAGTCGGGGAGCCGGGCTGGCTATGGCTACACCTTC | CAISESGSRAGYGYTF
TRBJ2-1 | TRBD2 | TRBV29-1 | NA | TGCAGCGTCGCCGGGACTAGCGGAAACAATGAGCAGTTCTTC | CSVAGTSGNNEQFF
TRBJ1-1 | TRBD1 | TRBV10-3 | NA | TGTGCCATCAGTGCAGGGGGTCGGTTCGGCACTGAAGCTTTCTTT | CAISAGGRFGTEAFF
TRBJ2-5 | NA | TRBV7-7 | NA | TGTGCTAGCAGCTTAGGGGTCGGCAGCGCCCAAGAGACCCAGTACTTC | CASSLGVGSAQETQYF
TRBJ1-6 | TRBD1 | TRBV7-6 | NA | TGTGCCAGCAGCTTAAGACAGGGGTTTTCACCCCTCCACTTT | CASSLRQGFSPLHF
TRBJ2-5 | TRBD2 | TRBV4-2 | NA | TGTGCCAGCAGCCAAACGACTAGCGGGGGGGCGAAGACCCAGTACTTC | CASSQTTSGGAKTQYF
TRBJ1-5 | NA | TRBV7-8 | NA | TGTGCCAGCAGCCCTAGGGGGGGATCTGGCAATCAGCCCCAGCATTTT | CASSPRGGSGNQPQHF
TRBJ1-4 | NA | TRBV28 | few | TGTGCCACCCTAGCGGACTACGGAGGAAAACTGTTTTTT | CATLADYGGKLFF
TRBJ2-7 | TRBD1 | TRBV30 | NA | TGTGCCTGGAGTGCGGGACAGGGTATGGACGAGCAGTACTTC | CAWSAGQGMDEQYF
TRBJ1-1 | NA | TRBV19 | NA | TGTGCCAGTAGTATCTTAGGGGAGAACACTGAAGCTTTCTTT | CASSILGENTEAFF
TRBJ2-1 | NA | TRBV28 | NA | TGTGCCAGCAGGATCGGACAGCACAATGAGCAGTTCTTC | CASRIGQHNEQFF
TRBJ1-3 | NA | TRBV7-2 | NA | TGTGCCAGCAGCTTTCAGGGGTATGGAAACACCATATATTTT | CASSFQGYGNTIYF
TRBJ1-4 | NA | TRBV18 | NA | TGTGCCAGCTCACCACCGGGACACCGGATTAATGAAAAACTGTTTTTT | CASSPPGHRINEKLFF
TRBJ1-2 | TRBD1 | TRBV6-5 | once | TGTGCCAGCAGTTACGGGACAGACTATGGCTACACCTTC | CASSYGTDYGYTF
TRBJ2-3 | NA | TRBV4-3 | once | TGCGCCAGCAGCCAAGTCGGACTAATCAGCACAGATACGCAGTATTTT | CASSQVGLISTDTQYF
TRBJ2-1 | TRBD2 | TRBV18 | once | TGTGCCAGCTCAACTAGCGGGGAGGGTGAGCAGTTCTTC | CASSTSGEGEQFF
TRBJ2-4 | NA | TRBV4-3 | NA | TGCGCCAGCAGCCCCGGCAGGGAGGTTGGCATTCAGTACTTC | CASSPGREVGIQYF
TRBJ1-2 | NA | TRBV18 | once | TGTGCCAGCTCACCCCGCGCGGGTGGCTACACCTTC | CASSPRAGGYTF
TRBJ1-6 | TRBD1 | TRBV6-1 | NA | TGTGCCAGCAGTGAAGCGCAGGGGGCGGGGGGGCCCCTCCACTTT | CASSEAQGAGGPLHF
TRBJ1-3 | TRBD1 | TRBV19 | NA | TGTGCCAGTAGTTTATTTGACAGGGCCGGCACCATATATTTT | CASSLFDRAGTIYF
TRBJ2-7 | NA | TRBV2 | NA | TGTGCCAGCATGGGGACACACTACGAGCAGTACTTC | CASMGTHYEQYF
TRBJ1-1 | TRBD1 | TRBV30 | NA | TGTGCCTGGAGTGCACAGGGGGCTACTGAAGCTTTCTTT | CAWSAQGATEAFF
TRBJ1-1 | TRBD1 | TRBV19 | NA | TGTGCCAGTAGTTGGGACAGTTACACTGAAGCTTTCTTT | CASSWDSYTEAFF
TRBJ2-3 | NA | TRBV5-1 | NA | TGCGCCAGCAGCCTTTACACAGATACGCAGTATTTT | CASSLYTDTQYF
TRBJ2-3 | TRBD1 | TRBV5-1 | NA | TGCGCCAGCAGCCGGCCGACAGGGATTTCAGATACGCAGTATTTT | CASSRPTGISDTQYF
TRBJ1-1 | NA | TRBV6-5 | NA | TGTGCCAGCAGTTACGGCAGGAACACTGAAGCTTTCTTT | CASSYGRNTEAFF
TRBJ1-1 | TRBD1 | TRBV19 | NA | TGTGCCAGTAGGGGGACAGAAATGAACACTGAAGCTTTCTTT | CASRGTEMNTEAFF
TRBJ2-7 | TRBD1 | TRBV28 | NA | TGTGCCAGCAGTTTATCTGGAGGACAGGCTAAGTACTTC | CASSLSGGQAKYF
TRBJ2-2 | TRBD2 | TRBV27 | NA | TGTGCCAGCAGTTTCGCGGGGGGTCGAACCGGGGAGCTGTTTTTT | CASSFAGGRTGELFF
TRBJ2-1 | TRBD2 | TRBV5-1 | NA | TGCGCCAGCAGCGTTAGCGGGACCACCTCAGAGCAGTTCTTC | CASSVSGTTSEQFF
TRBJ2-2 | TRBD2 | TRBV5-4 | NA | TGTGCCAGCAGCTTGGACGGGGGGGCCGTCACCGGGGAGCTGTTTTTT | CASSLDGGAVTGELFF
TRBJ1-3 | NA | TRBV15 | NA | TGTGCCACCAGCAGAGATGACAGGAAATCTGGAAACACCATATATTTT | CATSRDDRKSGNTIYF
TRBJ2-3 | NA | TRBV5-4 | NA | TGTGCCAGCAGCTTGTCCCTAGCCCCCACAGATACGCAGTATTTT | CASSLSLAPTDTQYF
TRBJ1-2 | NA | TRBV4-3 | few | TGCGCCAGCAGCCAAGCCCGAGAGTATGGCTACACCTTC | CASSQAREYGYTF
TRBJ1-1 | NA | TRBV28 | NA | TGTGCCAGCAGAAAAAGCCCAATTCGCACTGAAGCTTTCTTT | CASRKSPIRTEAFF
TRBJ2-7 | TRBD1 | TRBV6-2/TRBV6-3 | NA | TGTGCCAGCAGTTACTCGAACTTGGCAGGGACAGCCTACGAGCAGTACTTC | CASSYSNLAGTAYEQYF
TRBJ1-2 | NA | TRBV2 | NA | TGTGCCAGCACGGGCGCGGGACGGGGCTATGGCTACACCTTC | CASTGAGRGYGYTF
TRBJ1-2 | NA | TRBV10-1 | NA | TGCGCCAGCAGTGAGTCAGCGGGGGTTGACTATGGCTACACCTTC | CASSESAGVDYGYTF
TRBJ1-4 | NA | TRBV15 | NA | TGTGCCACCAGTACCCCCGAGATGAAACTGTTTTTT | CATSTPEMKLFF
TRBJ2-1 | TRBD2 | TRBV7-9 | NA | TGTGCCAGCAGCGCGATCGGCGGGAGCTCCTACAATGAGCAGTTCTTC | CASSAIGGSSYNEQFF
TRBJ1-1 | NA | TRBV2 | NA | TGTGCCAGCAGTTTCCCCCCGGGGGGGGCTAACACTGAAGCTTTCTTT | CASSFPPGGANTEAFF
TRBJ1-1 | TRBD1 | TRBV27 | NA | TGTGCCAGCCGAGGGACAGGGGGCGCTGAAGCTTTCTTT | CASRGTGGAEAFF